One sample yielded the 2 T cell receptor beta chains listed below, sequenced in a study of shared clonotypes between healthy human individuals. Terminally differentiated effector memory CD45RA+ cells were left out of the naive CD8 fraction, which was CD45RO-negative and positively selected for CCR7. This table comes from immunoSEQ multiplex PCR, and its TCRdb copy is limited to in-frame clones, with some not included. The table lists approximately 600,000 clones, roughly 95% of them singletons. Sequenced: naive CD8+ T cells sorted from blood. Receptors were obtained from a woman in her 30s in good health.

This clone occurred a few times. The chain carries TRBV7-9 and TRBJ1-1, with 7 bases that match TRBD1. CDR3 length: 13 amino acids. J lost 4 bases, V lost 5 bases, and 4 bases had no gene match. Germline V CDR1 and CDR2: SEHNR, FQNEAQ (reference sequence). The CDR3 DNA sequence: TGTGCCAGCAGCCCCGGGACAGCCACTGAAGCTTTCTTT. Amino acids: CASSPGTATEAFF.

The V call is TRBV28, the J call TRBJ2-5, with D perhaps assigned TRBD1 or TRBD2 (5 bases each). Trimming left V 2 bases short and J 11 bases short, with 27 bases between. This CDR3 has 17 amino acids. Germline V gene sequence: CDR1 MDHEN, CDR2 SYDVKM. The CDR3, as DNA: TGTGCCAGCAGTTTAGGGACCCACTATTCCGAGGATTTCAAGCAGTACTTC. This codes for CASSLGTHYSEDFKQYF. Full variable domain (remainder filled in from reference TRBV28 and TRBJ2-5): DVKVTQSSRYLVKRTGEKVFLECVQDMDHENMFWYRQDPGLGLRLIYFSYDVKMKEKGDIPEGYSVSREKKERFSLILESASTNQTSMYLCASSLGTHYSEDFKQYFGPGTRLLVL.